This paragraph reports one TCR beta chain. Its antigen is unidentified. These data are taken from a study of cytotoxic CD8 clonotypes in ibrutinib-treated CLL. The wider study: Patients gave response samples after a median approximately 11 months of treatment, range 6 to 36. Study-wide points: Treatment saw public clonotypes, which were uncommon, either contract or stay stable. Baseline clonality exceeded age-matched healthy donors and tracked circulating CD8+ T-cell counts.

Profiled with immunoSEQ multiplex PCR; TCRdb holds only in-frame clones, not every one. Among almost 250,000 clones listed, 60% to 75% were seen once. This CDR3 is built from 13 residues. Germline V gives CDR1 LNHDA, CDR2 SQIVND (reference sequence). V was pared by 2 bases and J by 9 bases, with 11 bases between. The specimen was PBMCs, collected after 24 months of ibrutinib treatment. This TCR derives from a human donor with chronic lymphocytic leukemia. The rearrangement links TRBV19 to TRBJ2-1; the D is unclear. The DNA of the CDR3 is TGTGCCAGTAGTATATCCCCAAGTGGTGAGCAGTTCTTC. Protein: CASSISPSGEQFF.